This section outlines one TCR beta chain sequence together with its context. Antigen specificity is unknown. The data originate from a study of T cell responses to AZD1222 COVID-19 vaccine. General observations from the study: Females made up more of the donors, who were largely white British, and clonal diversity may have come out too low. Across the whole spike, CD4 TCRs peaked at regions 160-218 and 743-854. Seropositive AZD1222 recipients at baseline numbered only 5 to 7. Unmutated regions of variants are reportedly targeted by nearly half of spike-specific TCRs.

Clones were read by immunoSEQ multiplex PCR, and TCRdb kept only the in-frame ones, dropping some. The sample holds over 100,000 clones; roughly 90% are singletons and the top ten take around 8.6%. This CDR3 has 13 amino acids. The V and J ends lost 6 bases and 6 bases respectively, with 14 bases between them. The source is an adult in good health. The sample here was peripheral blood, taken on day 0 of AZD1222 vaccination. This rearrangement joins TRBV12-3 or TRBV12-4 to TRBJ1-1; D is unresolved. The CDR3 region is CASSALRTAEAFF. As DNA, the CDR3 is TGTGCCAGCAGCGCCCTCAGGACTGCTGAAGCTTTCTTT.